This T cell receptor beta chain was sequenced during a study of siplizumab effects on memory and regulatory T cells. Study-level findings and limits: Proof of suppressive function in proliferating Tregs from siplizumab cultures was not established.

Repertoires were generated with immunoSEQ multiplex PCR, while TCRdb's copy carries only in-frame clones and drops some. The profile shows roughly 80,000 clones, roughly 87% of them singletons. In the case of this clone: Antigen unknown.

Deletions cut 6 bases from V and 0 bases from J, with 11 bases between. The CDR3 sequence is 15 residues long. Germline V gives CDR1 LNHDA, CDR2 SQIVND (reference sequence). V and J are TRBV19 and TRBJ1-4; D is ambiguous. The sequencing input was Tregs sorted from blood. This receptor was obtained from a human donor in good health. CDR3 amino acids: CASRVNAATNEKLFF. CDR3 DNA sequence: TGTGCCAGTAGGGTAAACGCCGCAACTAATGAAAAACTGTTTTTT.